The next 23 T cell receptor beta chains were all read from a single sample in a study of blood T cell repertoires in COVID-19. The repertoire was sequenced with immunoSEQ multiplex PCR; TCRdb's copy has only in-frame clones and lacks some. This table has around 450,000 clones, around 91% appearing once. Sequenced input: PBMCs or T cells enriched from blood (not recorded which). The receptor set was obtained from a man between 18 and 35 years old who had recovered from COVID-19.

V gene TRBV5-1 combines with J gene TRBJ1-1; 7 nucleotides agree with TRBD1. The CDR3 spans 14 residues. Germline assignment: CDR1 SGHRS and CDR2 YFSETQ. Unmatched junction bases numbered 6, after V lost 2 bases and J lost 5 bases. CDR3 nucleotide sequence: TGCGCCAGCAGCTTACAGGGGTCGCAGACTGAAGCTTTCTTT. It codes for CASSLQGSQTEAFF.

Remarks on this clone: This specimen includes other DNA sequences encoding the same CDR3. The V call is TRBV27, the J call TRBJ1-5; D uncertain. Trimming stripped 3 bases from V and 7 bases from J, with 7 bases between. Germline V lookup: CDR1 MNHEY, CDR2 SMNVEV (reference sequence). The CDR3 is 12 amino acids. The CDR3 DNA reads TGTGCCAGCAGTTTCAGCGGACAGCCCCAGCATTTT. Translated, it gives CASSFSGQPQHF.

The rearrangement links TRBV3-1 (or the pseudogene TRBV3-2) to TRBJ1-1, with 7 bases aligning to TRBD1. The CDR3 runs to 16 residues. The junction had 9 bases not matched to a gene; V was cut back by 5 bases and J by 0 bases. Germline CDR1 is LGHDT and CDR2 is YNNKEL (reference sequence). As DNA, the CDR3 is TGTGCCAGCAGCGGACGGGACAGACAGTTGAACACTGAAGCTTTCTTT. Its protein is CASSGRDRQLNTEAFF.

CDR3 amino acids: CASSYSQAHSNQPQHF. The CDR3 coding sequence is TGTGCCAGCAGCTATTCACAGGCACATAGCAATCAGCCCCAGCATTTT. This chain connects TRBV5-6 to TRBJ1-5; weak D call: TRBD1 (5 bases). Trimming pared 3 bases from V and 0 bases from J, leaving 13 bases between. Germline CDR1 SGHDT, CDR2 YYEEEE. The CDR3 sequence is 16 residues long. The whole variable domain, filled in from reference TRBV5-6 and TRBJ1-5, reads DAGVTQSPTHLIKTRGQQVTLRCSPKSGHDTVSWYQQALGQGPQFIFQYYEEEERQRGNFPDRFSGHQFPNYSSELNVNALLLGDSALYLCASSYSQAHSNQPQHFGDGTRLSIL.

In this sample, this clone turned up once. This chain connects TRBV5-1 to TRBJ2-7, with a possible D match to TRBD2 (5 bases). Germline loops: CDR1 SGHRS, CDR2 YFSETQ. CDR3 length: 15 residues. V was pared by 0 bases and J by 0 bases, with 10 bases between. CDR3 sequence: CASSLGVASSYEQYF. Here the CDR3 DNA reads TGCGCCAGCAGCTTGGGGGTAGCGTCCTCCTACGAGCAGTACTTC. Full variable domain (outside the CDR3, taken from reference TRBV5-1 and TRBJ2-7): KAGVTQTPRYLIKTRGQQVTLSCSPISGHRSVSWYQQTPGQGLQFLFEYFSETQRNKGNFPGRFSGRQFSNSRSEMNVSTLELGDSALYLCASSLGVASSYEQYFGPGTRLTVT.

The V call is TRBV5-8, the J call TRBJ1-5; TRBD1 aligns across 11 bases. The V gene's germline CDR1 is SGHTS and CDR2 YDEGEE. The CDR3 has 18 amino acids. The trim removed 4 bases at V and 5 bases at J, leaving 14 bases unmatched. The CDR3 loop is CASSPRTGGSPIDQPQHF. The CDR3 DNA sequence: TGTGCCAGCAGCCCGAGGACAGGGGGCTCTCCTATCGATCAGCCCCAGCATTTT.

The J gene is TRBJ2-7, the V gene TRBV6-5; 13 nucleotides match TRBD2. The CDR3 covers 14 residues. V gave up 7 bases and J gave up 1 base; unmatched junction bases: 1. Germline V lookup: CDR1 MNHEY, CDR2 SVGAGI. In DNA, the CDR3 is TGTGCCAGCAAACTAGCGGGAGGGTCCTACGAGCAGTACTTC. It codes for CASKLAGGSYEQYF.

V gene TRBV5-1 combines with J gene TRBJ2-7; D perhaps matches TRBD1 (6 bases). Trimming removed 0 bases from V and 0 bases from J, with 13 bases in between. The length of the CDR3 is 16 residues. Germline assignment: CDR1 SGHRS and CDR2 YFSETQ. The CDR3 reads CASSLGLDRTSYEQYF. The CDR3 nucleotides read TGCGCCAGCAGCTTGGGCCTTGACAGGACCTCCTACGAGCAGTACTTC.

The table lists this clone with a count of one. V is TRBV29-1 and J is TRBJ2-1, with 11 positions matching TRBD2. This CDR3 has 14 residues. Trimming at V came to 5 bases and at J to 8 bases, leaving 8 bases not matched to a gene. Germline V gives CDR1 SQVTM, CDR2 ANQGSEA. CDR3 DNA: TGCAGCGTTTCTCTAGCGGGAGGTTCGGATGAGCAGTTCTTC. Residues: CSVSLAGGSDEQFF.

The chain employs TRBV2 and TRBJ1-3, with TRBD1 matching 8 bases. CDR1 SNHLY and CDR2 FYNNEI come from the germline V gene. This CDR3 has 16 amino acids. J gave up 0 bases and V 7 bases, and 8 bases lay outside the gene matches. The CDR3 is CASIPGDRYSGNTIYF. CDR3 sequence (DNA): TGTGCCAGCATCCCGGGGGACAGGTACTCTGGAAACACCATATATTTT.

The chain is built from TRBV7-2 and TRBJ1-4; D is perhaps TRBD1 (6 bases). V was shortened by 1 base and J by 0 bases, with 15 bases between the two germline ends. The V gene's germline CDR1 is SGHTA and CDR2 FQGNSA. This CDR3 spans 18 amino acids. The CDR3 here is CASSLGRGGQATNEKLFF. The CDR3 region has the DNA TGTGCCAGCAGCTTAGGCCGCGGGGGCCAAGCAACTAATGAAAAACTGTTTTTT.

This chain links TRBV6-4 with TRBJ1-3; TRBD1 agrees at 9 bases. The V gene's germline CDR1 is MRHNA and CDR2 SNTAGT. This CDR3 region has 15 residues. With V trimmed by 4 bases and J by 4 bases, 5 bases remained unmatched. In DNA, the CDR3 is TGTGCCAGCAGTGCTACAGGGGGCCCAGGAAACACCATATATTTT. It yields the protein CASSATGGPGNTIYF.

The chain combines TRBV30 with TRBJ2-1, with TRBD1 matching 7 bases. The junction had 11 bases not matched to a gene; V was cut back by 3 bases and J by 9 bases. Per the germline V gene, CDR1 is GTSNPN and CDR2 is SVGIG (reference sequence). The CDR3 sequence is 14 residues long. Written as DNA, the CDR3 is TGTGCCTGGAGCGGGGACAGCACCCCAAGTGAGCAGTTCTTC. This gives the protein CAWSGDSTPSEQFF.

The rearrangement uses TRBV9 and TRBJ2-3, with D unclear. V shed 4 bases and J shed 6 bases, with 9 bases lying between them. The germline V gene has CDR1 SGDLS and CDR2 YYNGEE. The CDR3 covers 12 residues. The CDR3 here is CASSRTRDTQYF. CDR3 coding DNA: TGTGCCAGCAGCCGAACGCGCGATACGCAGTATTTT.

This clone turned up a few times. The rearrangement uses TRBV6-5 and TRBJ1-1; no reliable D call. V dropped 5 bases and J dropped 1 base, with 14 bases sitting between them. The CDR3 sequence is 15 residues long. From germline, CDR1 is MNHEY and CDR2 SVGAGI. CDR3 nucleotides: TGTGCCAGCAGTCATTATTCGGAGTGGAACACTGAAGCTTTCTTT. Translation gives CASSHYSEWNTEAFF.

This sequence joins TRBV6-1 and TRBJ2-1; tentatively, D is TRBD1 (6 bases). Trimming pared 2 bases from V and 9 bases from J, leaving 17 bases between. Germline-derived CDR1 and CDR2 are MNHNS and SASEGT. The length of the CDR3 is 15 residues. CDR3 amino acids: CASSEQGWGLGEQFF. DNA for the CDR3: TGTGCCAGCAGTGAACAGGGCTGGGGGCTAGGTGAGCAGTTCTTC.

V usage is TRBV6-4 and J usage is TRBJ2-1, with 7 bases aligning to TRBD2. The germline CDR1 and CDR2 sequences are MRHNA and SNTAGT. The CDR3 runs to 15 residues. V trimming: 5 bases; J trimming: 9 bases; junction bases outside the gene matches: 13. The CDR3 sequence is CASSNLGQGGTEQFF. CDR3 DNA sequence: TGTGCCAGCAGTAACCTGGGGCAGGGAGGGACTGAGCAGTTCTTC.

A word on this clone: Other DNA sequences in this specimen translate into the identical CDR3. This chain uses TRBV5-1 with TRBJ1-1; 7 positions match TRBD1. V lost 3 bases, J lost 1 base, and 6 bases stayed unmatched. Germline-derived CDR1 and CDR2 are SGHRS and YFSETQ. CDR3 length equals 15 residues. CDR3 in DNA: TGCGCCAGCAGCTCGAGACAGGGATCGAACACTGAAGCTTTCTTT. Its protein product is CASSSRQGSNTEAFF.

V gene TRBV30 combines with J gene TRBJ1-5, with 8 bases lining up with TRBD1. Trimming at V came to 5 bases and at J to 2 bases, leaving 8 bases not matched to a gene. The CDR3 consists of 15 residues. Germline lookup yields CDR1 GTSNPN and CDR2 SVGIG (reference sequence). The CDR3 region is CAWGTGGIGNQPQHF. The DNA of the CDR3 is TGTGCCTGGGGTACAGGGGGAATAGGCAATCAGCCCCAGCATTTT.

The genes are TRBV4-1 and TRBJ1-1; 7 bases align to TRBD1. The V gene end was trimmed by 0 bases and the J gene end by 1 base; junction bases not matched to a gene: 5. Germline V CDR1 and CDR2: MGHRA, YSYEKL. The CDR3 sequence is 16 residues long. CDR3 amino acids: CASSQERGRTNTEAFF. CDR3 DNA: TGCGCCAGCAGCCAAGAAAGGGGGCGGACGAACACTGAAGCTTTCTTT.

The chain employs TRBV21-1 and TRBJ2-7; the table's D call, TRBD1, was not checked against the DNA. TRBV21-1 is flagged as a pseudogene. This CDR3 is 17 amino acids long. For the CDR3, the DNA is TGTGCCAGCAGCAAAGCAGTACCGGGACAGGGGTCCTACGAGCAGTACTTC. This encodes CASSKAVPGQGSYEQYF.

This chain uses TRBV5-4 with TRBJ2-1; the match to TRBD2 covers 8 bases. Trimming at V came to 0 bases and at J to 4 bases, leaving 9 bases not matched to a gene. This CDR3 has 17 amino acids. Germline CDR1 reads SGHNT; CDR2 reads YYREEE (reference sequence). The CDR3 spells CASSLGSERGGYNEQFF. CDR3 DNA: TGTGCCAGCAGCTTGGGTTCCGAACGGGGGGGGTACAATGAGCAGTTCTTC.

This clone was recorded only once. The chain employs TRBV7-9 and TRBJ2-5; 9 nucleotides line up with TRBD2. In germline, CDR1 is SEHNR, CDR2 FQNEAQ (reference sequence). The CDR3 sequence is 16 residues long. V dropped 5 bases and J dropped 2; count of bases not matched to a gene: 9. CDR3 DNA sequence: TGTGCCAGCAGCCCGCGAGCGGGGGGCTCTCAAGAGACCCAGTACTTC. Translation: CASSPRAGGSQETQYF.